This T cell receptor (beta chain) was obtained from a study of cytomegalovirus exposure and HLA in healthy donors (dated by TCRdb to the late 2010s). For the study in its entirety: An earlier analysis of 550 to 700 of the donors reported 276 Gb of sequence data and around 110 million unique TCR beta sequences from 190 million or so T cells. In a later analysis, previously published TCR beta repertoires from 600 to 850 donors were re-analyzed and high-resolution HLA genotyping was added so that TCR occurrence patterns could be studied. Among the roughly 410 genotyped donors, about 85% belonged to the genetic ancestry cluster associated with self-reported Caucasian donors. Across 398 genotyped donors of the cohort, an average of about 200,000 unique TCR beta nucleotide sequences per donor were sequenced, and approximately 19% of those sequences were non-productive. Genome-wide SNP genotypes for about 65% of the roughly 700 donors were used in a later genetic analysis, which treated that subset as a discovery cohort. Typing coverage varied by locus: roughly 629-640 donors for A, B, C, DRB1 and DQB1; some 520 for DQA1; 606 for DPA1; roughly 450 for DPB1. HLA typing covered class I and class II loci at four-digit resolution. High-throughput TCR immunosequencing, statistical association of individual TCRs with disease status, and machine learning were combined to predict cytomegalovirus infection status. An earlier analysis of a few hundred of the donors applied high-throughput TCR beta sequencing to assess whether each TCR beta V gene segment acted as functional or pseudogenic. Alongside the repertoire data, information on donor age, sex, ethnicity and CMV serostatus was compiled. An early release covering roughly 600 HLA-typed donors comprised about 300 gigabases of sequencing data and 85 million or so unique TCR sequences. Rather than drawing on any new phenotypic data, the later analysis identified candidate immune exposures from TCR beta sequences and the way those sequences occurred across donors. The aim of the study was to test whether cataloging public T cell receptors could identify signatures of past pathogen exposure. Every discovery cohort repertoire had been produced on one sequencing platform. Roughly 5 DR-DQ haplotypes were handled as single units for association and clustering because linkage in the cohort was strong. The T cell repertoires of roughly 660 subjects were profiled by immunosequencing and related to cytomegalovirus serostatus. Along with the approximately 670-subject first cohort, a separate validation cohort of approximately 110 different subjects was used.

CDR3 length: 16 amino acids, cysteine to phenylalanine. Only the CDR3 part of the read is kept: 48 bases, read in frame from the first base. Here V drops 1 base and J drops 3 bases, and the junction holds 4 bases not matched to any gene. The germline V gene encodes CDR1 LGHNA and CDR2 YSLEER. The cohort consisted of some 670 healthy bone marrow donors. All cohort members were sampled while nominally healthy, although unrecorded immune exposures were likely present. The donor was CMV seropositive and belonged to the group of more than 250 seropositive cohort members. A peripheral blood sample was provided by each donor, and peripheral blood mononuclear cells were used for TCR beta sequencing. The Qiagen DNeasy Blood Extraction Kit was used to extract genomic DNA from the blood cell samples. General study outcomes and caveats: The study listed 150 to 200 TCR beta chains as associated with cytomegalovirus. This cohort had only TCR beta chains sequenced, and the lack of alpha or paired-chain data limited which features could be detected. A later analysis reported that several top co-occurrence clusters appeared linked to parvovirus B19, influenza, CMV and Epstein-Barr virus. Specific HLA alleles were associated with about 17,000 TCR beta sequences at a false discovery rate of 0.05 in a later analysis. A further reported finding was that TCR beta sequences accurately predicted the HLA-A and HLA-B alleles for most subjects in the first cohort. An earlier analysis of approximately 530 of the donors showed that most TCR beta V segments appeared in productive rearrangements either about 90% or about 30% of the time, which broadly matched IMGT annotations. The sequencing pipeline was judged likely to have produced a cluster of highly shared sequence variants as a technical artifact. According to the authors, the approach could potentially be generalized to other disease states and immunological phenotypes. HLA typing was unavailable for some donors at each locus, so association tests used only the typed subset. Compared with the approximately 600-donor mean, donors in an Asian-associated ancestry cluster had fewer N-insertions in productive TCRs, according to a later genetic analysis. While some public TCRs were present in many individuals, most TCR sequences turned up only very rarely across donors. Linkage disequilibrium might explain the correlated functional status among segregating V segments, but an unknown experimental factor could not be ruled out. Cytomegalovirus status was reported to be diagnosed by the classifier with high specificity and sensitivity in both the original and validation cohorts. Some IMGT-functional V segments, including TRBV6-2 and TRBV6-3, could not be distinguished by the 87-base-pair reads and were therefore excluded. According to a later analysis, TCR association rates differed among HLA loci, with DRB1 alleles showing the most associated TCRs and HLA-C alleles showing the fewest. In vitro tests confirmed that three of the cytomegalovirus-associated TCR beta chains recognize cytomegalovirus antigens. Assigning TCR associations to individual alleles was difficult when HLA alleles, especially DR and DQ, strongly co-occurred. Because counts were too low, 15 to 20 rarely observed V segments, including chromosome 9 orphons, were left out of the earlier analysis of several hundred of the donors. In a later analysis, HLA-associated TCR beta chains showed more clonal expansion and lower generation probabilities than non-associated chains that were equally common. V-gene and J-gene trimming of TCR beta chains was associated with a missense DCLRE1C variant in a later genetic analysis, and the association was replicated in an independent cohort. According to a later analysis, most CMV-associated TCR beta chains appeared to be HLA-restricted, and the HLA associations seemed to be driven largely by CMV exposure. The presence/absence analyses assumed that sequencing depth was roughly uniform across donors, and that assumption may not be true. The only immune exposure information available for the cohort was CMV serostatus.

The method behind the library was the immunoSEQ multiplex PCR assay. For the multiplex PCR, a mixture combining 60 forward primers for TCR Vbeta segments and 13 reverse primers for TCR Jbeta segments was used. A multiplex PCR assay on genomic DNA amplified the CDR3 region of rearranged TCR beta genes. The Illumina HiSeq System was used to sequence the amplified TCR beta libraries as 87-base-pair reads. Processing in the source paper ran as follows. Across the 666 repertoires, a later analysis counted around 80 million unique TCR beta chains, approximately 10 million of which were shared by at least two donors. Raw reads were error-corrected and collapsed into unique sequences with a nearest-neighbor algorithm that merged closely related sequences to remove PCR and sequencing errors. V, D and J gene segments were assigned by aligning CDR3 sequences to IMGT reference sequences. For a sequence to be retained, at least a six-nucleotide match to both a V gene segment and a J gene segment was required. Rearrangements were classified as productive when the CDR3 lacked stop codons and remained in frame with V and J, and all other rearrangements were classified as non-productive. Following IMGT convention, CDR3 was defined as the stretch from the second conserved V-encoded cysteine to the conserved J-encoded phenylalanine. The earlier analysis of about 530 of the donors excluded any sequence lacking an unambiguous match to a single V gene segment. An earlier analysis of several hundred of the donors called V segments functional above 56.7% productive rearrangements and segregating when the between-donor standard deviation exceeded 5%. A statistical classification framework was developed to diagnose cytomegalovirus status using the catalog of TCR beta chain sequences. V and J gene assignment, in a later analysis, came from comparing TCR nucleotide sequences with IMGT/GENE-DB human TR gene sequences. A later analysis assigned CDR3 sequences and most-parsimonious VDJ recombination scenarios with the TCRdist pipeline. In a later analysis, each TCR beta chain was defined by its CDR3 amino acid sequence together with its V-gene family, and reads without a unique V-gene family were excluded. In a later analysis, some 600 highly shared, low-generation-probability nucleotide sequences were removed to address suspected cross-contamination and a sequencing artifact. In a later analysis, a clonal expansion index for each public chain was calculated from normalized within-repertoire ranks of inferred template counts. Generation probabilities in a later analysis came from a VDJ recombination model fitted to out-of-frame rearrangements, and those results were checked against IGoR. In a later analysis, TCR-TCR, TCR-HLA and TCR-CMV co-occurrence was scored with hypergeometric tests, and a repertoire-size bias correction was applied to TCR pairs. False discovery rates were estimated in a later analysis by permuting HLA or CMV assignments 20 times. A later analysis grouped co-occurring TCRs with DBSCAN, adding TCRdist sequence similarity when clustering within HLA-allele-positive subsets. Repertoires with fewer than 30,000 or more than 120,000 public chains were left out of co-occurrence clustering, as were about 5 repertoires with anomalous nucleotide sharing. The immuneACCESS repertoire file appears here via TCRdb, limited to in-frame rearrangements. These files lack a portion of the clones; in checked studies, under half of the deficit traces to unresolved V genes, and the cause of the others is not known. That table supplies the V and J calls and clone size; D and trimming were determined from the DNA. The sample table lists 100,000 to 150,000 clones, around 67% of them with a count of one. The top ten clonotypes cover about 2.1% of the sample.

Notes on this clone: Its antigen is unknown. Base-call qualities are not available, and no considerably larger clone is one nucleotide away.

The chain employs TRBV4-3 and TRBJ1-2, and 11 junction bases match TRBD1. The sequence was obtained from a woman between 40 and 55 years old in good health and CMV-seropositive. The specimen was PBMCs. The bases are TGCGCCAGCAGCCAAGGGTTGGGACAGGGGGACTATGGCTACACCTTC. This sequence encodes CASSQGLGQGDYGYTF.